This T cell receptor beta chain was recorded in a study of identical twins. Study observations and caveats: Weaker excess twin sharing was seen among beta out-of-frame sequences.

The CDR3 consists of 13 residues. Germline V gene sequence: CDR1 SGHTA, CDR2 FQGNSA. Trimming pared 7 bases from V and 6 bases from J, leaving 13 bases between. As regards this clonotype: Antigen unknown.

MiXCR was run by TCRdb on the 5' RACE reads, yielding one entry per CDR3 protein. Found here are 350,000 or so distinct CDR3 sequences, 7% to 9.5% of them singletons; the top ten hold about 9.1%. The sequenced material came from naive T cells sorted from blood. The TCR comes from a woman between 45 and 60 years old in good health. V is TRBV7-2 and J is TRBJ1-5, with a weak D call TRBD1 (6 bases). Here the CDR3 DNA reads TGTGCCAGCACCCCCAGGGGTGGTCAGCCCCAGCATTTT. This codes for CASTPRGGQPQHF. The full variable domain, with the rest looked up from reference TRBV7-2 and TRBJ1-5, is GAGVSQSPSNKVTEKGKDVELRCDPISGHTALYWYRQSLGQGLEFLIYFQGNSAPDKSGLPSDRFSAERTGGSVSTLTIQRTQQEDSAVYLCASTPRGGQPQHFGDGTRLSIL.